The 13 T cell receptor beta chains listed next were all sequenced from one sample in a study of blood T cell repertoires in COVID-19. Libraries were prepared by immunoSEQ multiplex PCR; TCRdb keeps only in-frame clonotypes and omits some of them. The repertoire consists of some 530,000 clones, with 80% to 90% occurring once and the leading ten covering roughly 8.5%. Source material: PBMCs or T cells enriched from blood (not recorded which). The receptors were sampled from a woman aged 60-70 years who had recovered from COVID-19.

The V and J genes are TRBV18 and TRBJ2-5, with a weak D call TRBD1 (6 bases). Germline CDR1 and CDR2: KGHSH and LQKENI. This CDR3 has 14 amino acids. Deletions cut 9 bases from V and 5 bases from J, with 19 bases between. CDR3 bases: TGTGCCAGTTCCGGACAGAGTCATGGGGAGACCCAGTACTTC. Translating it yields CASSGQSHGETQYF.

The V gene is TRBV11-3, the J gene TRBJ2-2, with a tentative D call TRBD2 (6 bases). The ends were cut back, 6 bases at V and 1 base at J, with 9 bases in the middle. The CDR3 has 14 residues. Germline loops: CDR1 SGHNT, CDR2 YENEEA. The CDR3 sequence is CASRMGGNTGELFF. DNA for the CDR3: TGTGCCAGCAGAATGGGGGGGAACACCGGGGAGCTGTTTTTT.

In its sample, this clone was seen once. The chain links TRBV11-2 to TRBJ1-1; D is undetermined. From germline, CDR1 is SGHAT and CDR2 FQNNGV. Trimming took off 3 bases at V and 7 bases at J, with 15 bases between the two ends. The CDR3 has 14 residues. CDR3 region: CASSFLSQTGEAFF. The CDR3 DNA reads TGTGCCAGCAGCTTTCTTAGTCAAACTGGTGAAGCTTTCTTT.

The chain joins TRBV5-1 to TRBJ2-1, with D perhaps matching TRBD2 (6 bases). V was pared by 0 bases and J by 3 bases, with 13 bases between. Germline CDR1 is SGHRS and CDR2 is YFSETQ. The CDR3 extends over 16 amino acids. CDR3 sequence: CASSLGGVGGYNEQFF. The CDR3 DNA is TGCGCCAGCAGCTTGGGCGGGGTAGGAGGCTACAATGAGCAGTTCTTC.

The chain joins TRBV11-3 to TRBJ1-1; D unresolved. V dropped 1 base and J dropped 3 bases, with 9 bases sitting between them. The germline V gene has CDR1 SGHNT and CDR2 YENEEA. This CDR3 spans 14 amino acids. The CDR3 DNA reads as TGTGCCAGCAGCTTAGTCGGGGTGGACACTGAAGCTTTCTTT. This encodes CASSLVGVDTEAFF.

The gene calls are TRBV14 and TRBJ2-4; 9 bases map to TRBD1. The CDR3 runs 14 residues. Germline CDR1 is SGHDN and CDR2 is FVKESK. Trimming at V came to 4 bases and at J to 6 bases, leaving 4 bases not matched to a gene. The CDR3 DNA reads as TGTGCCAGCAGCCGGACAGGGGCTGGAAACATTCAGTACTTC. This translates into CASSRTGAGNIQYF.

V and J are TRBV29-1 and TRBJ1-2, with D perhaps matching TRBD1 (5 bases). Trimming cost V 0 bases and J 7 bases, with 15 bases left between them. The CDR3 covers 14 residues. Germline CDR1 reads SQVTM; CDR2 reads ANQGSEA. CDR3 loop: CSVEDRGRASGYTF. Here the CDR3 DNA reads TGCAGCGTTGAAGATCGCGGCAGGGCCAGTGGCTACACCTTC.

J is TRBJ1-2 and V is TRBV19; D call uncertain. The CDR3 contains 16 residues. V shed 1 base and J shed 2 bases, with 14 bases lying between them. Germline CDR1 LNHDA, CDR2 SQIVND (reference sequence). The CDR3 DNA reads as TGTGCCAGTAGTATAGCCGCAGCGGGAGTAAACTATGGCTACACCTTC. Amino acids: CASSIAAAGVNYGYTF.

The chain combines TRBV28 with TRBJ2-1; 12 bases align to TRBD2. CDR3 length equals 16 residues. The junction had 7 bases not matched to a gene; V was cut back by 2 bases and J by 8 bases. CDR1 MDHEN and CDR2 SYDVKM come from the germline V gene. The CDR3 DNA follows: TGTGCCAGCAGTTTACCCCCTAGCGGGGGGGCCCATGAGCAGTTCTTC. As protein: CASSLPPSGGAHEQFF. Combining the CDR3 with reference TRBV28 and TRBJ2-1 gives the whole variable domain DVKVTQSSRYLVKRTGEKVFLECVQDMDHENMFWYRQDPGLGLRLIYFSYDVKMKEKGDIPEGYSVSREKKERFSLILESASTNQTSMYLCASSLPPSGGAHEQFFGPGTRLTVL.

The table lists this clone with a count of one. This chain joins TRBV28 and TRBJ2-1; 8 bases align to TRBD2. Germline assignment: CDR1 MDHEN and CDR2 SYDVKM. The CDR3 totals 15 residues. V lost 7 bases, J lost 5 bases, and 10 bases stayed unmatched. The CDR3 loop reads CASTPGGPPDNEQFF. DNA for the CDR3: TGTGCCAGCACCCCGGGGGGGCCCCCGGACAATGAGCAGTTCTTC.

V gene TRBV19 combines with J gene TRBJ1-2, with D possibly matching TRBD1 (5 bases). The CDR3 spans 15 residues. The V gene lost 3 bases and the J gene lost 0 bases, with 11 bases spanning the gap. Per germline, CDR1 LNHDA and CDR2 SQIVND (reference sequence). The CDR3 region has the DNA TGTGCCAGTAGTATGTTACCGACAGCTAACTATGGCTACACCTTC. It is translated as CASSMLPTANYGYTF.

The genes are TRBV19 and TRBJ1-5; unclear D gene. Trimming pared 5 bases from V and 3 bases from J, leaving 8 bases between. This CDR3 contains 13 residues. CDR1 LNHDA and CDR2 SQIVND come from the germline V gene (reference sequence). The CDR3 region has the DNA TGTGCCAGTAGTGCCGGTTCCAATCAGCCCCAGCATTTT. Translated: CASSAGSNQPQHF.

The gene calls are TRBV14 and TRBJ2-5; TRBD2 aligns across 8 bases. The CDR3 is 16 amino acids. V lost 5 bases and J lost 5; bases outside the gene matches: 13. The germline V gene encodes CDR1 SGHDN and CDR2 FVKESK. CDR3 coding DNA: TGTGCCAGCAGCTATCTCATCGGGGGGGCTGGGGAGACCCAGTACTTC. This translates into CASSYLIGGAGETQYF. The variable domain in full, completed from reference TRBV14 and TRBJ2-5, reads EAGVTQFPSHSVIEKGQTVTLRCDPISGHDNLYWYRRVMGKEIKFLLHFVKESKQDESGMPNNRFLAERTGGTYSTLKVQPAELEDSGVYFCASSYLIGGAGETQYFGPGTRLLVL.